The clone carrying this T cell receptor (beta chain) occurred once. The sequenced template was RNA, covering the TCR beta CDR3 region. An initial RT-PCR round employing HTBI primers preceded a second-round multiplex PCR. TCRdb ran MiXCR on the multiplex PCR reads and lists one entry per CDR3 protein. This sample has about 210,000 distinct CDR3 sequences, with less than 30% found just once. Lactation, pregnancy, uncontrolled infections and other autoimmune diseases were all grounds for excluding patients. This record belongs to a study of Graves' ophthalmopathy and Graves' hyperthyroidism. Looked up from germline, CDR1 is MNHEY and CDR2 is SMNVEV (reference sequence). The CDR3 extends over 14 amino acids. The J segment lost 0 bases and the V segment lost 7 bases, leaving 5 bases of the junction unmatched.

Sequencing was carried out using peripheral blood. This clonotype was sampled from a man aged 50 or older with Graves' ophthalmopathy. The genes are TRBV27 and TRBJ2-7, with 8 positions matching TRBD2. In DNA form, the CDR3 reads TGTGCCAGCAACCCCGGGACTAGCTCCTACGAGCAGTACTTC. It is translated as CASNPGTSSYEQYF.